The rows below give T cell receptor beta chains drawn from one sample of a study of human T cells and chemical hapten exposure. From the RACE reads, TCRdb called clonotypes with MiXCR, one entry per CDR3 protein. The sample contains fewer than 80,000 distinct CDR3 sequences, approximately 10% of which appear only once. The sample consisted of whole blood, taken in connection with sensitization to the hapten diphenylcyclopropenone (DPC). The receptors come from a woman between 45 and 65 years old with alopecia areata. Some clones in this sample may be carry-over from other donors' samples. The CDR3 runs from the conserved cysteine through the conserved F or W. A D gene is named only where the DNA matches it firmly. Clone size is stated in some rows and not others, as once, few, many or a class when expanded.

CDR3aa,CDR3nt,v_gene,abundance,d_gene,j_gene
CASSSLADNEQFF,TGTGCCAGCAGCTCTCTAGCAGACAATGAGCAGTTCTTC,TRBV7-9,many,.,TRBJ2-1
CSVEDSRRNEAFF,TGCAGCGTTGAAGATTCACGTAGGAATGAAGCTTTCTTT,TRBV29-1,.,.,TRBJ1-1
CASSINRASPLHF,TGTGCCAGCAGCATCAACAGGGCTTCACCCCTCCACTTT,TRBV11-1,many,.,TRBJ1-6
CASSPEGAGYNEQFF,TGTGCCAGCAGCCCGGAAGGGGCAGGGTACAATGAGCAGTTCTTC,TRBV7-2,few,.,TRBJ2-1
CSARENEQFF,TGCAGTGCTAGGGAAAATGAGCAGTTCTTC,TRBV20-1,many,.,TRBJ2-1
CASSHDRDRAPEAFF,TGCGCCAGCAGCCACGATCGGGACAGGGCTCCTGAAGCTTTCTTT,TRBV4-1,.,TRBD1,TRBJ1-1
CASSETGVTGSNYGYTF,TGTGCCAGCAGTGAAACGGGCGTCACAGGGTCGAACTATGGCTACACCTTC,TRBV2,many,.,TRBJ1-2
CASSPLVRGAVNTGELFF,TGTGCCAGCAGCCCCCTCGTCCGGGGGGCGGTGAACACCGGGGAGCTGTTTTTT,TRBV7-8,many,.,TRBJ2-2
CASSYMTGGSSYNSPLHF,TGTGCCAGCAGTTATATGACAGGGGGTAGCTCCTATAATTCACCCCTCCACTTT,TRBV6-6,many,TRBD1,TRBJ1-6
CASSYRPGGSSYNEQFF,TGCGCCAGCAGCTACCGTCCGGGGGGAAGCTCCTACAATGAGCAGTTCTTC,TRBV5-1,few,TRBD2,TRBJ2-1
CASSPPTASGNTIYF,TGTGCCAGCTCACCACCTACAGCTTCTGGAAACACCATATATTTT,TRBV18,few,.,TRBJ1-3
CASSDGNTGELFF,TGTGCCAGCAGTGACGGGAACACCGGGGAGCTGTTTTTT,TRBV6-4,few,.,TRBJ2-2
CASSLRQGWEAFF,TGCGCCAGCAGCCTACGCCAGGGATGGGAAGCTTTCTTT,TRBV5-1,few,.,TRBJ1-1
CASSDGRGTEAFF,TGTGCCAGCAGTGACGGTCGAGGCACTGAAGCTTTCTTT,TRBV6-4,many,.,TRBJ1-1
CASSLAGFNQPQHF,TGTGCCAGCAGCTTAGCGGGTTTTAATCAGCCCCAGCATTTT,TRBV7-9,.,.,TRBJ1-5
CASSWTLWREGGEQYF,TGCGCCAGCAGCTGGACGTTATGGAGAGAGGGGGGCGAGCAGTACTTC,TRBV5-1,many,.,TRBJ2-7
CSARELAVTTDTQYF,TGCAGTGCTAGAGAGCTAGCGGTCACCACAGATACGCAGTATTTT,TRBV20-1,few,TRBD2,TRBJ2-3
CSADTWGEDSPLHF,TGCAGTGCGGATACGTGGGGAGAGGATTCACCCCTCCACTTT,TRBV20-1,.,.,TRBJ1-6
CASRPHGGRGYTF,TGTGCCAGCAGACCCCACGGGGGCAGGGGCTACACCTTC,TRBV28,many,.,TRBJ1-2
CASTAGGYGYTF,TGTGCCAGCACTGCGGGGGGTTATGGCTACACCTTC,TRBV2,few,.,TRBJ1-2
CSAPGSGNTGELFF,TGCAGTGCCCCCGGTAGCGGGAACACCGGGGAGCTGTTTTTT,TRBV20-1,many,.,TRBJ2-2
CASSQVPGGGETQYF,TGCGCCAGCAGCCAAGTGCCGGGAGGCGGTGAGACCCAGTACTTC,TRBV4-1,many,TRBD2,TRBJ2-5
CASSVVSGGHNEQFF,TGTGCCAGCAGCGTTGTGAGTGGGGGCCACAATGAGCAGTTCTTC,TRBV9,.,.,TRBJ2-1
CASSSSLGTLPVEQFF,TGTGCCAGCAGCTCAAGCCTCGGGACTCTTCCGGTTGAGCAGTTCTTC,TRBV5-5,many,.,TRBJ2-1
CASSPPHLSYNEQFF,TGTGCCAGCTCACCACCGCACCTTTCATACAATGAGCAGTTCTTC,TRBV18,.,.,TRBJ2-1
CASGLPGQALSDTQYF,TGTGCTAGTGGTCTCCCGGGACAGGCGCTCTCGGATACGCAGTATTTT,TRBV12-5,many,TRBD1,TRBJ2-3